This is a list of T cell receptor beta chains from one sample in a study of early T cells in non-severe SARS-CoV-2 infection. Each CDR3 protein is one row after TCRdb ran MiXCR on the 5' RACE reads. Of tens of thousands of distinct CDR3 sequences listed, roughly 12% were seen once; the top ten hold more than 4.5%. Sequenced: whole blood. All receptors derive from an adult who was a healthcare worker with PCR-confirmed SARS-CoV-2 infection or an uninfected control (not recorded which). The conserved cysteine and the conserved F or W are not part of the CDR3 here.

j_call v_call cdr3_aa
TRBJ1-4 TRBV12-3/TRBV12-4 ASRPSGGRRSNEKLF
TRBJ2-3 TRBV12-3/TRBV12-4 ASSSSGTRGTDTQY
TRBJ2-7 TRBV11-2 ASSSNRGRVPEQY
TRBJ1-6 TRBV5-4 ASSWGQGNSPLH
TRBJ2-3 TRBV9 ASSVDVGMTDTQY
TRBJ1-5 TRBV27 ASSDSTNQPQH
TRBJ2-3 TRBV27 ASSGREVSTDTQY
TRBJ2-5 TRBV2 ASSSTSDQETQY
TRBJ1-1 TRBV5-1 ASTSNRADSNTEAF
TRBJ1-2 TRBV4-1 ASSQDEGANYGYT
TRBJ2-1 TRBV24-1 ATTGQGGNEQF
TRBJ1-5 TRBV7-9 ASSLSNQPQH
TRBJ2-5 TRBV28 ASRGRSSQETQY
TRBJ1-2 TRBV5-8 ASSGAARYSYT
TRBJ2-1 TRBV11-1 ASSKGLAGGNEQF
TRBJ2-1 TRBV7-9 ASRGMAGARWNEQF
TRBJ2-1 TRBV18 ASSRSSYNEQF
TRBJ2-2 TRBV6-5 ASTHGAGRTGELF
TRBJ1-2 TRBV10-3 AISETDTDGYT
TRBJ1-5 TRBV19 ASSIVEQPQH
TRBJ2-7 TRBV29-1 SVALWSSEQY
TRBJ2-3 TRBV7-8 ASSLVGRAPLGDTQY
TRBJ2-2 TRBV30 AWSVLRELF
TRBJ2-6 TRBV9 ASSILPHGGDSGANVLT
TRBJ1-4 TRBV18 ASSPRVNEKLF
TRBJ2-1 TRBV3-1 ASSPGLAGVNEQF
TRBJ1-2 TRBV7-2 ASKPHAFYGYT
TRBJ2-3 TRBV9 ASSPPGGFSTDTQY
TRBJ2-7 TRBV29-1 SVGGASYEQY
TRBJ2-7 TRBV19 ASSLTAARAYEQY